In this sample, the clone carrying this TCR beta chain turned up many times. The V and J ends lost 4 bases and 15 bases respectively, with 19 bases between them. The CDR3 has 13 residues. This specimen comes from a study of identical twins. TCRdb independently ran MiXCR on the 5' RACE reads; one entry per CDR3 protein. The sample lists hundreds of thousands of distinct CDR3 sequences, over 8.5% occurring once. The sample also formed part of further work on yellow fever vaccine responses in identical twins.

The TCR sequence derives from a woman between 18 and 29 years old in good health. Sequencing used PBMCs. V gene TRBV12-3 or TRBV12-4 combines with J gene TRBJ1-5, with D maybe TRBD1 (6 bases). CDR3 bases: TGTGCCAGCAGTTCCCAACAGGGCACGGAGTTGCATTTT. It codes for CASSSQQGTELHF.